The rows below give T cell receptor beta chains drawn from one sample of a study of beta chain features in type 1 diabetes. Generated by immunoSEQ multiplex PCR, the TCRdb table keeps only in-frame clones and is missing some. The sample lists approximately 250,000 clones, roughly a tenth seen once, with about 0.018% in the top ten. Specimen: naive CD4+ T cells from blood. The receptors were sampled from a man aged 30 to 45 with type 1 diabetes. Both conserved end residues are trimmed from each CDR3. The D gene is left open where the match is weak.

V gene	D gene	CDR3 protein
TRBV19	TRBD1	ASRELRDRGSPLH
TRBV5-1	TRBD1	ASSPGTGVSYEQY
TRBV29-1	.	SVGSEQH
TRBV5-1	TRBD1	ASSLIAGGDEQY
TRBV15	.	ATSPMANSPLH
TRBV2	.	ASILGGSSDTQY
TRBV9	.	ASSADSSTDTQY
TRBV6-1	.	ASSAVYGYT
TRBV5-4	TRBD2	ASSLASGVGVQY
TRBV11-2	.	ASSFDMQGRHEQY
TRBV18	TRBD1	ASSLRQGSTDTQY
TRBV5-4	.	ASSSTRRETQY
TRBV5-8	TRBD1	ASSPRTGRTTNEQF
TRBV30	.	AKSQGSPDTQY
TRBV7-2	.	ASSDRINGYT
TRBV5-6	.	ASSRGEGREAF
TRBV30	.	AWSKQGGYGYT
TRBV9	.	ASSVYGQGGHEQF
TRBV5-1	TRBD1	ASSLGTESYNEQF
TRBV29-1	.	SVGTTSGNTIY
TRBV19	TRBD1	AIGRGPPGVLT
TRBV28	TRBD2	ASSFTSGGAGELF
TRBV7-9	.	ASTSFSAGGVHGYT
TRBV15	.	ATSPHTDTQY
TRBV4-2	TRBD2	ASSQPGAGEEETQY
TRBV28	.	ASSSPSWRRRSPLH
TRBV4-2	.	ASSQVGQFNSPLH
TRBV9	TRBD2	ASSVAGASGGQETQY
TRBV19	.	ASRRENSGANVLT
TRBV7-9	.	ASSLDEGQPQH
TRBV7-9	.	ASSLGASGGNQPQH
TRBV18	.	ASSPRGGEKLF
TRBV13	.	ASGARNEQF
TRBV2	TRBD1	ASGKTGTGANVLT
TRBV7-3	TRBD2	ASSLRASGGAEYNEQF
TRBV7-2	TRBD2	ASSYRGGLGPGELF
TRBV30	TRBD2	AWGLAYEQY
TRBV9	TRBD2	ASSSAPTSGGPDTQY
TRBV10-3	.	AISWGGQGYEQY
TRBV29-1	TRBD1	SVRTGAFYNEQF
TRBV5-1	.	ASSLSGGNTEAF